One and the same sample provided the 18 T cell receptor beta chains below, sequenced in a study of blood T cell repertoires in COVID-19. Generated by immunoSEQ multiplex PCR, the TCRdb table keeps only in-frame clones and is missing some. The sample consists of under 200,000 clones, 70% to 80% of them appearing once. Material: peripheral blood. These TCRs come from a man between 60 and 75 years old with acute or convalescent COVID-19.

J is TRBJ1-5 and V is TRBV9; no definite D call. CDR1 is SGDLS and CDR2 is YYNGEE in the germline V gene. The CDR3 has 15 amino acids. V was pared by 4 bases and J by 3 bases, with 14 bases between. The CDR3 reads CASSRVGVYNQPQHF. The CDR3 nucleotides are TGTGCCAGCAGCCGGGTGGGAGTTTACAATCAGCCCCAGCATTTT.

This clone has just one count. The CDR3 DNA follows: TGTGCCTGGACCACAACAGGGAGGGGAGTCGAGGCTTTCTTT. This translates into CAWTTTGRGVEAFF. The chain has TRBV30 and TRBJ1-1; TRBD1 might be the D (6 bases). This CDR3 contains 14 residues. The V end lost 4 bases, the J end lost 11 bases, and 23 bases lay between the germline ends. In germline, CDR1 is GTSNPN, CDR2 SVGIG (reference sequence).

The rearrangement joins TRBV18 to TRBJ2-7, with D maybe TRBD2 (5 bases). The germline V gene encodes CDR1 KGHSH and CDR2 LQKENI. V lost 3 bases to trimming and J lost 0 bases, with 12 bases between them. CDR3 length: 15 residues. Here the CDR3 reads CASSPGGSLSYEQYF. CDR3 nucleotides: TGTGCCAGCTCACCTGGCGGGTCCCTCTCCTACGAGCAGTACTTC.

The V gene is TRBV6-2 or TRBV6-3, the J gene TRBJ1-4, with unresolved D. Germline CDR1 and CDR2: MNHEY and SVGEGT. With 6 bases removed from V and 0 bases from J, the gap between germline ends came to 14 bases. The CDR3 length is 16 residues. CDR3 protein: CASSGRRAATNEKLFF. CDR3 coding DNA: TGTGCCAGCAGCGGGAGGAGGGCCGCAACTAATGAAAAACTGTTTTTT.

This sequence joins TRBV24-1 and TRBJ1-2; 7 bases are shared with TRBD1. Unmatched junction bases numbered 3, after V lost 9 bases and J lost 0 bases. This CDR3 has 13 residues. The germline gives CDR1 KGHDR, CDR2 SFDVKD. The CDR3 DNA sequence: TGTGCCACCTCACAGGGGCCTAACTATGGCTACACCTTC. Its translation is CATSQGPNYGYTF.

The V and J genes are TRBV24-1 and TRBJ1-1; possible D gene TRBD1, 6 bases. The CDR3 consists of 13 residues. CDR1 KGHDR and CDR2 SFDVKD come from the germline V gene. V was trimmed by 2 bases and J by 8 bases, leaving 11 bases between them. CDR3 protein: CATSDSGGAEAFF. CDR3 nucleotides: TGTGCCACCAGTGATTCGGGGGGCGCAGAAGCTTTCTTT.

The chain couples TRBV6-5 to TRBJ1-4, with D perhaps matching TRBD1 (6 bases). The germline V gene has CDR1 MNHEY and CDR2 SVGAGI. The CDR3 covers 14 residues. Trimming stripped 6 bases from V and 9 bases from J, with 17 bases between. The CDR3 protein is CASSHHRAEKKLFF. In nucleotides, the CDR3 is TGTGCCAGCAGCCACCACAGGGCGGAGAAAAAACTGTTTTTT.

This clone was observed once. CDR3 sequence reads: CASSRSTPFTGEKEQFF. CDR3 bases: TGTGCCAGCAGTCGATCTACCCCATTTACAGGGGAGAAGGAGCAGTTCTTC. The chain is built from TRBV7-2 and TRBJ2-1, with TRBD1 matching 7 bases. CDR1 SGHTA and CDR2 FQGNSA come from the germline V gene. Trimming at V came to 6 bases and at J to 10 bases, leaving 21 bases not matched to a gene. CDR3 length: 17 amino acids.

The chain couples TRBV19 to TRBJ1-2; TRBD1 is a possible D gene (6 bases). CDR1 is LNHDA, CDR2 SQIVND, per germline (reference sequence). The V end lost 5 bases, the J end lost 3 bases, and 13 bases lay between the germline ends. The CDR3 is made up of 14 amino acids. The CDR3 coding sequence is TGTGCCAGTAGTTACCGGCCAGGGGACTATGGCTACACCTTC. This translates into CASSYRPGDYGYTF.

The rearrangement uses TRBV19 and TRBJ1-5; 10 nucleotides line up with TRBD1. Trimming took 5 bases from V and 8 from J; bases not matched to a gene: 12. Germline CDR1 and CDR2: LNHDA and SQIVND (reference sequence). The CDR3 length is 16 residues. This chain's CDR3 is CASSPQDRGEREPQHF. The CDR3, as DNA: TGTGCCAGTAGTCCTCAGGACAGGGGGGAAAGAGAGCCCCAGCATTTT.

The gene calls are TRBV29-1 and TRBJ2-5, with 9 bases that match TRBD2. CDR3 length: 13 amino acids. The J segment lost 2 bases and the V segment lost 5 bases, leaving 3 bases of the junction unmatched. Germline V gives CDR1 SQVTM, CDR2 ANQGSEA. The CDR3 reads CSVLAGIQETQYF. For the CDR3, the DNA is TGCAGCGTTCTAGCGGGGATTCAAGAGACCCAGTACTTC.

This clone occurred a few times. V usage is TRBV6-2 or TRBV6-3 and J usage is TRBJ1-5; 8 nucleotides agree with TRBD1. The CDR3 covers 16 residues. Germline V gives CDR1 MNHEY, CDR2 SVGEGT. Trimming removed 2 bases from V and 2 bases from J; junction bases left unmatched: 5. This CDR3 reads CASSYRQGLGNQPQHF. CDR3 in DNA: TGTGCCAGCAGTTACCGACAGGGGTTAGGCAATCAGCCCCAGCATTTT.

About this clone itself: At one end the junction does not follow the germline gene, possibly because of a read error. The CDR3 region has the DNA TGTGCCAGCAGTCCGGGACAGGGTAGCATTCAGCCCCAGCATTTT. Its protein product is CASSPGQGSIQPQHF. The chain has TRBV2 and TRBJ1-5; TRBD1 matches at 9 bases. Germline CDR1 SNHLY, CDR2 FYNNEI. This CDR3 is 15 amino acids long.

The chain joins TRBV6-5 to TRBJ1-4; a possible D gene is TRBD1 (5 bases). The CDR3 has 14 residues. Germline CDR1 is MNHEY and CDR2 is SVGAGI. Trimming cost V 5 bases and J 0 bases, with 7 bases left between them. This CDR3 reads CASSRGSTNEKLFF. CDR3 bases: TGTGCCAGCAGTCGGGGGTCAACTAATGAAAAACTGTTTTTT.

As concerns this clone: Other DNA variants within this sample encode the same CDR3. This rearrangement joins TRBV6-2 or TRBV6-3 to TRBJ2-7; TRBD2 is a possible D gene (5 bases). Germline V gene sequence: CDR1 MNHEY, CDR2 SVGEGT. The CDR3 extends over 11 amino acids. V lost 2 bases, J lost 6 bases, and 5 bases lay in between. The CDR3: CASSYAGEQYF. The CDR3 nucleotides are TGTGCCAGCAGTTACGCGGGCGAGCAGTACTTC.

The DNA for the CDR3 is TGTGCCAGCAGCTTAGATCTTAGAAGGGGAGAAGCTTTCTTT. Translating it yields CASSLDLRRGEAFF. This chain uses TRBV11-2 with TRBJ1-1; maybe TRBD1 (5 bases). Germline values: CDR1 SGHAT, CDR2 FQNNGV. This CDR3 has 14 amino acids. V gave up 0 bases and J gave up 8 bases, with 13 bases separating them.

The chain links TRBV4-2 to TRBJ1-2; possibly TRBD1 for D (5 bases). The germline V and J ends were trimmed by 0 bases and 2 bases, with 19 bases remaining between them. The CDR3 runs 18 residues. From germline, CDR1 is LGHNA and CDR2 YNFKEQ. The CDR3 DNA reads as TGTGCCAGCAGCCAAGATCTTGGCGGCAGGGTAGGAAACTATGGCTACACCTTC. Amino acid sequence: CASSQDLGGRVGNYGYTF.

This rearrangement joins TRBV19 to TRBJ1-6, with D tentatively TRBD1 (6 bases). Trimming left V 5 bases short and J 7 bases short, with 21 bases between. This CDR3 is built from 17 residues. CDR1 and CDR2 from the germline V gene are LNHDA and SQIVND (reference sequence). The CDR3 reads CASSPHGGAGRNSPLHF. The CDR3 DNA is TGTGCCAGTAGTCCCCATGGGGGGGCTGGTCGCAATTCACCCCTCCACTTT.